The following is a T cell receptor (beta chain) sequence with its context. This entry belongs to a study of T cell responses to AZD1222 COVID-19 vaccine. The repertoire was sequenced with immunoSEQ multiplex PCR; TCRdb's copy has only in-frame clones and lacks some. The profile shows around 200,000 clones, 80% to 95% of them singletons. This TCR was recovered from an adult in good health. The source was peripheral blood, collected on day 0 of AZD1222 vaccination.

CDR3 bases: TGTGCCAGCAGCCGGGAAGGTTTGGATTCACCCCTCCACTTT. It yields the protein CASSREGLDSPLHF. The genes are TRBV5-5 and TRBJ1-6, with D uncertain. The CDR3 is 14 amino acids. CDR1 and CDR2 (germline): SGHKS, YYEKEE (reference sequence). Trimming shortened V by 4 bases and J by 8 bases, and 13 bases separated the two germline ends.